These 26 T cell receptor beta chains originate from one sample sequenced in a study of T cells in Graves' hyperthyroidism and ophthalmopathy. Regions amplified from RNA transcripts were the TCR beta CDR3 regions. A first-round RT-PCR of the TCR CDR3 used the HTBI primer set. MiXCR was run by TCRdb on the multiplex PCR reads, yielding one entry per CDR3 protein. The profile shows around 600,000 distinct CDR3 sequences, roughly 15% of them singletons. What was sequenced was blood. Source of these receptors: a woman aged 45-65 years with Graves' ophthalmopathy.

This clonotype was seen once. This chain uses TRBV2 with TRBJ2-7; D ambiguous. V was shortened by 7 bases and J by 1 base, with 5 bases between the two germline ends. Germline V gene data show CDR1 as SNHLY and CDR2 as FYNNEI. This CDR3 contains 11 residues. The CDR3 is CASKISYEQYF. As DNA, the CDR3 is TGTGCCAGCAAAATTTCCTACGAGCAGTACTTC.

This sequence joins TRBV4-1 and TRBJ2-1; no clear D. The V gene's germline CDR1 is MGHRA and CDR2 YSYEKL. This CDR3 is built from 13 residues. Trimming left V 0 bases short and J 8 bases short, with 8 bases between. CDR3: CASSQEYRYEQFF. DNA of the CDR3: TGCGCCAGCAGCCAAGAGTACCGCTATGAGCAGTTCTTC.

The table lists this clonotype with many counts. V usage is TRBV11-2 and J usage is TRBJ2-7; D gene uncertain. The germline gives CDR1 SGHAT, CDR2 FQNNGV. V was pared by 4 bases and J by 2 bases, with 18 bases between. CDR3 size: 16 residues. The CDR3 region has the DNA TGTGCCAGCAGCTCTGGTCTGAGACCTTTACCCTACGAGCAGTACTTC. As protein: CASSSGLRPLPYEQYF. Together with reference TRBV11-2 and TRBJ2-7, the CDR3 gives the full variable domain: EAGVAQSPRYKIIEKRQSVAFWCNPISGHATLYWYQQILGQGPKLLIQFQNNGVVDDSQLPKDRFSAERLKGVDSTLKIQPAKLEDSAVYLCASSSGLRPLPYEQYFGPGTRLTVT.

This clonotype has more than one count but fewer than ten. The chain uses TRBV27 and TRBJ1-1, with TRBD1 as a possible D gene (6 bases). V shed 5 bases and J shed 6 bases, with 16 bases lying between them. This CDR3 spans 14 amino acids. The germline CDR1 and CDR2 sequences are MNHEY and SMNVEV (reference sequence). For the CDR3, the DNA is TGTGCCAGCAGTCCCCACAGGGTATGGTCTGAAGCTTTCTTT. Translated: CASSPHRVWSEAFF.

This chain connects TRBV19 to TRBJ1-1; D not resolved. Germline CDR1 LNHDA, CDR2 SQIVND (reference sequence). This CDR3 is 14 amino acids long. The V and J ends lost 6 bases and 1 base respectively, with 12 bases between them. Here the CDR3 reads CASSSGNPNTEAFF. As DNA, the CDR3 is TGTGCCAGTAGCTCCGGGAACCCGAACACTGAAGCTTTCTTT.

In its sample, this clonotype was seen many times. This chain links TRBV28 with TRBJ2-7, with D unclear. Trimming left V 6 bases short and J 4 bases short, with 10 bases between. CDR1 and CDR2 (germline): MDHEN, SYDVKM. The CDR3 has 12 residues. Here the CDR3 reads CASRTHPYEQYF. CDR3 nucleotide sequence: TGTGCCAGCAGAACCCACCCGTACGAGCAGTACTTC.

The table lists this clonotype with many counts. The V gene is TRBV30, the J gene TRBJ2-3; 9 positions agree with TRBD2. J gave up 6 bases and V 5 bases, and 6 bases lay outside the gene matches. Looked up from germline, CDR1 is GTSNPN and CDR2 is SVGIG (reference sequence). This CDR3 has 13 amino acids. The CDR3 DNA is TGTGCCTGGTTGCGGGAGGGGAGGGATACGCAGTATTTT. It codes for CAWLREGRDTQYF.

This clonotype was found many times. The chain carries TRBV18 and TRBJ1-1; a weak D match, TRBD1 (5 bases). The V end was cut by 3 bases, the J end by 0 bases, with 8 bases between. The germline gives CDR1 KGHSH, CDR2 LQKENI. This CDR3 spans 14 amino acids. The CDR3 bases are TGTGCCAGCTCACCGGGGCATATGAACACTGAAGCTTTCTTT. Its translation is CASSPGHMNTEAFF.

This clonotype showed up many times. The chain employs TRBV7-2 and TRBJ1-1, with a tentative D call TRBD1 (5 bases). This CDR3 region has 14 residues. Between the trimmed V and J ends, which lost 5 bases and 11 bases, there was a span of 21 bases. Germline CDR1 reads SGHTA; CDR2 reads FQGNSA. CDR3 amino acids: CASSGTRTGHEAFF. As DNA, the CDR3 is TGTGCCAGCAGCGGGACCCGGACGGGTCACGAGGCTTTCTTT.

This clonotype was detected many times. The chain is built from TRBV2 and TRBJ2-5, with TRBD1 identical over 10 bases. Trimming removed 6 bases from V and 5 bases from J; junction bases left unmatched: 6. The CDR3 contains 14 residues. Germline V CDR1 and CDR2: SNHLY, FYNNEI. CDR3 bases: TGTGCCAGCAGGGCCGGGACAGGGGAGGAGACCCAGTACTTC. As protein: CASRAGTGEETQYF.

The V gene is TRBV6-2 or TRBV6-3, the J gene TRBJ2-2, with D hard to call. V was pared by 11 bases and J by 4 bases, with 20 bases between. The CDR3 covers 15 residues. Germline V gene data show CDR1 as MNHEY and CDR2 as SVGEGT. CDR3 residues: CAGTRAGISTGELFF. The CDR3 DNA reads TGTGCCGGCACCCGCGCAGGTATTTCCACCGGGGAGCTGTTTTTT.

The sample holds a few counts of this clonotype. This sequence joins TRBV29-1 and TRBJ2-1, with D unresolved. The CDR3 spans 14 residues. Germline V gene sequence: CDR1 SQVTM, CDR2 ANQGSEA. V was clipped by 3 bases and J by 12 bases, with 21 bases between them. For the CDR3, the DNA is TGCAGCGTTGAGAGAGAACTGACGGGCTGGTGGCAGTTCTTC. It translates to CSVERELTGWWQFF.

At least ten counts were recorded for this clonotype. The CDR3 region has the DNA TGTGCCAGCAGTTTATTTGGAGCGGGTGGCCAAGAGACCCAGTACTTC. Its protein is CASSLFGAGGQETQYF. The V call is TRBV28, the J call TRBJ2-5, with a tentative D call TRBD2 (6 bases). The CDR3 runs to 16 residues. V was trimmed by 1 base and J by 1 base, leaving 13 bases between them. Germline CDR1 MDHEN, CDR2 SYDVKM.

The chain has TRBV6-2 or TRBV6-3 and TRBJ2-1; TRBD1 is a possible D gene (6 bases). The CDR3 consists of 15 residues. V shed 1 base and J shed 6 bases, with 13 bases lying between them. Germline-derived CDR1 and CDR2 are MNHEY and SVGEGT. CDR3 coding DNA: TGTGCCAGCAGTTACTTGGGACATGTCTCCAATGAGCAGTTCTTC. It encodes CASSYLGHVSNEQFF.

The rearrangement uses TRBV4-2 and TRBJ1-1; 10 positions agree with TRBD1. V trimming: 3 bases; J trimming: 5 bases; junction bases outside the gene matches: 6. There are 15 residues in the CDR3. In germline, CDR1 is LGHNA, CDR2 YNFKEQ. The CDR3 nucleotides are TGTGCCAGCAGCCACCCGGGACAGGGGTGGACTGAAGCTTTCTTT. This codes for CASSHPGQGWTEAFF.

This clonotype was seen repeatedly, ten times or more. V and J are TRBV11-1 and TRBJ2-3, with a tentative D call TRBD2 (5 bases). V gave up 3 bases and J gave up 4 bases, with 11 bases separating them. Germline V gene data show CDR1 as SGHAT and CDR2 as FQDESV (reference sequence). The CDR3 is 14 amino acids. As DNA, the CDR3 is TGTGCCAGCAGCTTTGGGCTAGCTGCAGATACGCAGTATTTT. Its protein product is CASSFGLAADTQYF.

This clonotype was seen repeatedly, ten times or more. The gene calls are TRBV20-1 and TRBJ2-2; 7 bases agree with TRBD2. Losses at the gene ends were 1 base for V and 3 bases for J; bases not matched to a gene: 2. Germline CDR1 is DFQATT and CDR2 is SNEGSKA (reference sequence). The CDR3 covers 14 residues. CDR3 sequence (DNA): TGCAGTGCTAGAGGGCTAGCGGACACCGGGGAGCTGTTTTTT. Its protein is CSARGLADTGELFF.

This clonotype has only a few counts. V gene TRBV7-9 combines with J gene TRBJ2-2; D is undetermined. CDR3 length equals 15 residues. V was cut by 3 bases and J by 0 bases, with 8 bases left in between. Germline assignment: CDR1 SEHNR and CDR2 FQNEAQ (reference sequence). CDR3 in amino acids: CASSFSFPNTGELFF. The CDR3 DNA reads as TGTGCCAGCAGCTTTTCGTTCCCGAACACCGGGGAGCTGTTTTTT.

Many counts were recorded for this clonotype. The chain recombines TRBV11-2 with TRBJ2-3; 7 bases align to TRBD1. The CDR3 runs to 14 residues. Germline CDR1 and CDR2: SGHAT and FQNNGV. The V segment lost 4 bases and the J segment 4 bases; nucleotides outside the gene matches: 5. DNA of the CDR3: TGTGCCAGCAGCTCCACAGGGGTCGCAGATACGCAGTATTTT. Amino acids: CASSSTGVADTQYF. The variable domain in full, completed from reference TRBV11-2 and TRBJ2-3, reads EAGVAQSPRYKIIEKRQSVAFWCNPISGHATLYWYQQILGQGPKLLIQFQNNGVVDDSQLPKDRFSAERLKGVDSTLKIQPAKLEDSAVYLCASSSTGVADTQYFGPGTRLTVL.

In its sample, this clonotype was seen a few times. This chain connects TRBV13 to TRBJ1-2; tentatively, D is TRBD1 (5 bases). The CDR3 runs to 15 residues. Trimming left V 5 bases short and J 3 bases short, with 16 bases between. The germline V gene encodes CDR1 PRHDT and CDR2 FYEKMQ (reference sequence). The CDR3 here is CASSPRGIWDYGYTF. CDR3 DNA sequence: TGTGCCAGCAGCCCGCGGGGGATCTGGGACTATGGCTACACCTTC. The full variable domain, with the rest looked up from reference TRBV13 and TRBJ1-2, is AAGVIQSPRHLIKEKRETATLKCYPIPRHDTVYWYQQGPGQDPQFLISFYEKMQSDKGSIPDRFSAQQFSDYHSELNMSSLELGDSALYFCASSPRGIWDYGYTFGSGTRLTVV.

This clonotype has ten or more counts. The chain recombines TRBV27 with TRBJ1-1; a weak D match, TRBD1 (6 bases). Per the germline V gene, CDR1 is MNHEY and CDR2 is SMNVEV (reference sequence). Trimming left V 2 bases short and J 4 bases short, with 14 bases between. The CDR3 has 15 residues. In nucleotides, the CDR3 is TGTGCCAGCAGTTTAACACAGGGAGGGAGCACTGAAGCTTTCTTT. This codes for CASSLTQGGSTEAFF.

V and J are TRBV12-3 or TRBV12-4 and TRBJ1-2; 7 positions agree with TRBD1. V gave up 6 bases and J gave up 3 bases; unmatched junction bases: 4. CDR3 length: 13 residues. The CDR3 bases are TGTGCCAGCAGGGGGACAGCGTACTATGGCTACACCTTC. This encodes CASRGTAYYGYTF.

V usage is TRBV18 and J usage is TRBJ2-3; D call uncertain. This CDR3 has 16 amino acids. Trimming pared 2 bases from V and 0 bases from J, leaving 12 bases between. Germline CDR1 reads KGHSH; CDR2 reads LQKENI. The CDR3 DNA reads as TGTGCCAGCTCACCAGTCCTAAAACCTAGCACAGATACGCAGTATTTT. Encoded protein: CASSPVLKPSTDTQYF.

This clonotype was recorded many times. This sequence joins TRBV29-1 and TRBJ2-5, with 10 bases fitting TRBD2. Trimming removed 0 bases from V and 4 bases from J; junction bases left unmatched: 8. CDR3 length equals 16 residues. The germline V gene has CDR1 SQVTM and CDR2 ANQGSEA. The CDR3 region has the DNA TGCAGCGTTGAAGATATCAGCGGGAGGGCCGTAGAGACCCAGTACTTC. This translates into CSVEDISGRAVETQYF.

The table lists this clonotype with many counts. The chain recombines TRBV28 with TRBJ2-7; maybe TRBD1 (6 bases). CDR1 is MDHEN, CDR2 SYDVKM, per germline. The CDR3 sequence is 16 residues long. V was pared by 5 bases and J by 2 bases, with 19 bases between. CDR3 DNA: TGTGCCAGCAGTCCCCCTTCCCCACAGGGACCCTACGAGCAGTACTTC. This encodes CASSPPSPQGPYEQYF.

Note on this clonotype: Since a much larger clone is just one base distant, this may be a read error. V and J are TRBV15 and TRBJ2-5; D is perhaps TRBD2 (6 bases). The CDR3 contains 16 residues. Germline CDR1 LNHNV, CDR2 YYDKDF (reference sequence). Trimming left V 0 bases short and J 4 bases short, with 15 bases between. The CDR3 sequence: CATSRDPEGLTETQYF. Written as DNA, the CDR3 is TGTGCCACCAGCAGAGATCCGGAGGGGCTGACAGAGACCCAGTACTTC.